The clone carrying this TCR beta chain was observed at least ten times. Its specificity is unknown. The sample originates from a study of T-cell memory formation after mild COVID-19. Overall study findings and caveats: The study found contracting CD4+ clones mainly in CM and EM and contracting CD8+ clones in EMRA. Among clones contracting day 15 to 85, CD4/CD8 was balanced, whereas later expanders leaned CD4+.

One entry per CDR3 protein, called by TCRdb with MiXCR from the 5' RACE reads. The sample has roughly 260,000 distinct CDR3 sequences; about a sixth are singletons. Material: PBMCs or a T cell subset sorted from them (not recorded which). The receptor was isolated from a man between 18 and 29 years old who had mild COVID-19 (a few samples of this study predate the infection). Cell type and time point are not known.

This chain's CDR3 is CASKDPDTEAFF. CDR3 DNA sequence: TGTGCCAGCAAAGACCCGGACACTGAAGCTTTCTTT. The chain uses TRBV6-2 or TRBV6-3 and TRBJ1-1; no reliable D call. This CDR3 comprises 12 residues. V lost 7 bases to trimming and J lost 3 bases, with 9 bases between them. From germline, CDR1 is MNHEY and CDR2 SVGEGT.